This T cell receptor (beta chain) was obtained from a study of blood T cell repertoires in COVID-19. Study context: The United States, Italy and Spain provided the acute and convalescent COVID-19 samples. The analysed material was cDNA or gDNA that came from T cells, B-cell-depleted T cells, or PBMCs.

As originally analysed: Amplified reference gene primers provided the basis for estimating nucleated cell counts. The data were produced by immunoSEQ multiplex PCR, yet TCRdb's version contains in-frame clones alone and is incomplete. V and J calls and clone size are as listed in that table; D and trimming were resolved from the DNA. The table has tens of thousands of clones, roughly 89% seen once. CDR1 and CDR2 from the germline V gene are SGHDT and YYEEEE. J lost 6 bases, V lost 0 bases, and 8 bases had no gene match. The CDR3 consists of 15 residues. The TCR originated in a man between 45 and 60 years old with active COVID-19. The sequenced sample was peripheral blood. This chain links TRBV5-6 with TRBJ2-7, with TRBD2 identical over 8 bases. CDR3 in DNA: TGTGCCAGCAGCTTGGAGGGACTAGTAACCTCCGAGCAGTACTTC. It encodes CASSLEGLVTSEQYF.